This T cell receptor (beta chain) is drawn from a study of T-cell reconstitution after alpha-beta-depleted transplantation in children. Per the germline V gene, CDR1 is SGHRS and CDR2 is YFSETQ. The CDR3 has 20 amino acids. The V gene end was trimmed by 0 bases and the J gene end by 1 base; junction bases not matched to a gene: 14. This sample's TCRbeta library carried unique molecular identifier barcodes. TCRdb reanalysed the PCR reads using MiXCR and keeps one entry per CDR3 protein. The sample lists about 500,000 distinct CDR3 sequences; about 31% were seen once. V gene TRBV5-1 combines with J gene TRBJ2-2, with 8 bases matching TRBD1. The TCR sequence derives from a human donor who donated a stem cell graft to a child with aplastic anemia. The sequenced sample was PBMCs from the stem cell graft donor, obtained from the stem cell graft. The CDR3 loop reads CASSLAWTGQAVGNTGELFF. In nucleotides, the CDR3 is TGCGCCAGCAGCTTGGCTTGGACAGGGCAAGCTGTGGGGAACACCGGGGAGCTGTTTTTT.